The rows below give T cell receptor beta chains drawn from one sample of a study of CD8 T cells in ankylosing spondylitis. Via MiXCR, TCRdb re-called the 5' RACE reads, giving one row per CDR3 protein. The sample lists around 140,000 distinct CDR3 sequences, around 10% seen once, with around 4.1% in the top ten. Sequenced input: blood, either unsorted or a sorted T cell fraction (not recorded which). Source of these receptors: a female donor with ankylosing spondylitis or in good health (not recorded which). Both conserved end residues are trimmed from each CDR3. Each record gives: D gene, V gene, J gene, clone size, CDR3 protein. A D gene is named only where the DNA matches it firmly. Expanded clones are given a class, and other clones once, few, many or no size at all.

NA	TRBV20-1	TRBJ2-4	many	SAQSRGIQY
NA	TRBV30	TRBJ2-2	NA	AWSRARAGELF
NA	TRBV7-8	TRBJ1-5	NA	ASRSDSYGQPQR
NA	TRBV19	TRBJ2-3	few	ASSTSRSTDTQY
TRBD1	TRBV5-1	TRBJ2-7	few	ASSEDRGLRGEQY
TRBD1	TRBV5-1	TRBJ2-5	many	ASSSLGQGGETQY
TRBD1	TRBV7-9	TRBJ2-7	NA	ASSGTGTPYEQY
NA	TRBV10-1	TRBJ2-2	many	ASNPEGTGELF
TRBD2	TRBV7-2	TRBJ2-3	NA	ASSLGPSGVGTDTQY
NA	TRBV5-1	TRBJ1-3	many	ASSFRGLNPGNTIY
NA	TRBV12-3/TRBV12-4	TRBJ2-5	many	ASSTTIGVLETQY
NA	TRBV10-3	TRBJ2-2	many	AISEWTPNTGELF
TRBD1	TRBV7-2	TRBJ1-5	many	ASSSVGQALGNQPQH
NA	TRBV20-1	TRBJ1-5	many	SARGGGPNQPQH
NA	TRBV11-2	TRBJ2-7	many	ASSATSTYEQY
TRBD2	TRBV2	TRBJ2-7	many	ANLLGLAGSYEQY
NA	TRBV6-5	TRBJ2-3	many	ASSYDSGRTDTQY
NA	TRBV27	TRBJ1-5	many	ASSLSGDNQPQH
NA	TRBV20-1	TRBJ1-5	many	SASQWVGNQPQH
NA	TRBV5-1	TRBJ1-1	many	ASSWGAGGTEAF
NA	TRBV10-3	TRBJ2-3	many	AIRQGTSTDTQY
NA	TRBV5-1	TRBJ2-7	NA	ASSLGGGESYEQY
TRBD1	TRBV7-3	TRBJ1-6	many	ASSSGQRGNSPLH
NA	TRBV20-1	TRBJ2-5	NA	SAMEGMETQY
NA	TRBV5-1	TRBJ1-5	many	ASSLGTPNQPQH
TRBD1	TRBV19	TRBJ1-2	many	ATSPGQPMGPDGYT
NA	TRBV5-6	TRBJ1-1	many	ASSFLVDVITEAF
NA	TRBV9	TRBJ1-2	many	ASSVAGGSYT
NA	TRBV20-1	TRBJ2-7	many	SAPVPRQYYEQY
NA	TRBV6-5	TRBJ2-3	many	ASSYSGRTSTDTQY
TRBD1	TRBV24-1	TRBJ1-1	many	ATGQGRMNTEAF
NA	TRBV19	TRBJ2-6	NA	ASSIRGQKLSGANVLT
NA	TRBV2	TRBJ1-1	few	ASSPQLELNTEAF
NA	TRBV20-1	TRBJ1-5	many	SAGGGANQPQH
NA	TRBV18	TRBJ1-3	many	ASSQLGTVSGNTIY
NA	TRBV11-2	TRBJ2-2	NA	ASSIQGRATGELF
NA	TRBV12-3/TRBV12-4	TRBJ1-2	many	ASSSAVYGYT
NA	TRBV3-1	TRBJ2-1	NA	ASSQESNEQF
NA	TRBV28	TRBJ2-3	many	ASKGQHTDTQY
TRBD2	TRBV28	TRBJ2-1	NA	ASSSDHGTSGRFYNEQF
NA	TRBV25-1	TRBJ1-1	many	ASSLIGTEAF
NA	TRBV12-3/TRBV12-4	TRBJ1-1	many	ASKDSMNTEAF
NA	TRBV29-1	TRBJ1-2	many	SVERGEDYGYT
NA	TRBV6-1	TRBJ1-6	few	ASNSIGWGSPLH
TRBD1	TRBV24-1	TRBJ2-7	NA	ATMGGQGSYEQY
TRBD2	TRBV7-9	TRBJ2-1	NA	ASSLVGGTYNEQF
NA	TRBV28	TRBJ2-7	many	ASSLGQQQY
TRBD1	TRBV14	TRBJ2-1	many	ASSLTGTGYNEQF
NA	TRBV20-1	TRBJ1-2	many	SAQVYGYT
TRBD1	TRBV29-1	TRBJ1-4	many	SVVGPGQGTEKLF
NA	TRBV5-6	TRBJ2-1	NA	ASSPGQGTGNEQF
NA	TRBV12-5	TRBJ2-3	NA	ASGFRTDTQY
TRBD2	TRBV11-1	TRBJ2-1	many	ASSLAPPLAVASHNEQF
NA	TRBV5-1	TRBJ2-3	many	ASRSPGSVTDTQY
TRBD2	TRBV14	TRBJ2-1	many	ASSRAGYNEQF
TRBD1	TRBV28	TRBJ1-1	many	ASTLGTGRGTTEAF
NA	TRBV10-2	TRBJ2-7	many	ASLGVQSSYEQY
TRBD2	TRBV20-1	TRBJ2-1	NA	SASTLASGHNEQF